The rows below give T cell receptor beta chains drawn from one sample of a study of blood T cell repertoires in COVID-19. The method was immunoSEQ multiplex PCR; TCRdb's version includes in-frame clones alone and lacks a portion of them. The sample has fewer than 200,000 clones; around 82% are singletons. Sequenced material: peripheral blood. Every receptor here comes from a man in his fifties or sixties who had recovered from COVID-19. The CDR3 runs from the conserved cysteine through the conserved F or W. The D gene is left open where the match is weak. Clone sizes are given selectively: once, few, many, or a class where the clone is expanded.

d_gene | abundance | j_gene | v_gene | CDR3aa | CDR3nt
TRBD1 | NA | TRBJ1-2 | TRBV11-2 | CASSLDGTVSGTF | TGTGCCAGCAGCTTAGATGGGACAGTCTCGGGGACCTTC
TRBD2 | once | TRBJ2-3 | TRBV7-3 | CASSRGGAGVTDTQYF | TGTGCCAGCAGCCGAGGTGGGGCGGGGGTCACAGATACGCAGTATTTT
TRBD2 | many | TRBJ2-5 | TRBV7-9 | CASRLAGDRGAQYF | TGTGCCAGCCGGCTAGCGGGGGACCGCGGGGCCCAGTACTTC
NA | NA | TRBJ2-7 | TRBV7-9 | CASSLEQVTYEQYF | TGTGCCAGCAGCTTAGAACAGGTAACCTACGAGCAGTACTTC
NA | NA | TRBJ1-1 | TRBV18 | CASSPELVLTEAFF | TGTGCCAGCTCACCAGAGCTCGTACTTACTGAAGCTTTCTTT
TRBD1 | NA | TRBJ1-4 | TRBV27 | CASRSHRGRVEKLFF | TGTGCCAGCAGGTCGCACAGGGGGCGGGTTGAAAAACTGTTTTTT
NA | NA | TRBJ1-1 | TRBV4-1 | CASSPPRVWNTEAFF | TGCGCCAGCAGCCCACCCAGGGTATGGAACACTGAAGCTTTCTTT
NA | NA | TRBJ2-7 | TRBV6-5 | CASKRGEAYEQYF | TGTGCCAGCAAAAGGGGCGAGGCCTACGAGCAGTACTTC
TRBD2 | NA | TRBJ2-1 | TRBV27 | CASSIKPGLALDEQFF | TGTGCCAGCAGTATTAAGCCGGGACTAGCTTTGGATGAGCAGTTCTTC
NA | NA | TRBJ1-1 | TRBV7-9 | CASSLSADTEAFF | TGTGCCAGCAGCTTATCGGCGGACACTGAAGCTTTCTTT
TRBD1 | NA | TRBJ2-7 | TRBV10-1 | CASYPGQAIYEQYF | TGCGCCAGCTATCCGGGACAGGCTATCTACGAGCAGTACTTC
TRBD1 | NA | TRBJ2-2 | TRBV4-1 | CASSQDSQGAYPTGELFF | TGCGCCAGCAGCCAAGATTCCCAGGGGGCTTACCCGACCGGGGAGCTGTTTTTT
TRBD2 | NA | TRBJ2-7 | TRBV6-2/TRBV6-3 | CASSFGTSGLSSYEQYF | TGTGCCAGCAGTTTCGGGACTAGCGGGTTGAGCTCCTACGAGCAGTACTTC
TRBD2 | NA | TRBJ2-1 | TRBV19 | CASSAPRTSGYNEQFF | TGTGCCAGTAGTGCCCCACGGACTAGCGGGTACAATGAGCAGTTCTTC
NA | few | TRBJ2-4 | TRBV19 | CASSQGTRAKNIQYF | TGTGCCAGTAGCCAGGGAACCCGAGCCAAAAACATTCAGTACTTC
NA | NA | TRBJ2-7 | TRBV7-9 | CASSSPEGGHEQYF | TGTGCCAGCAGCTCCCCAGAGGGTGGCCACGAGCAGTACTTC
NA | NA | TRBJ1-2 | TRBV6-6 | CASSRRAGEGLNYGYTF | TGTGCCAGCAGTCGAAGGGCAGGGGAAGGGCTTAACTATGGCTACACCTTC
TRBD2 | NA | TRBJ2-7 | TRBV5-1 | CASRWTGTSVNEQYF | TGCGCCAGCAGGTGGACCGGGACTAGCGTAAACGAGCAGTACTTC
TRBD2 | NA | TRBJ2-5 | TRBV7-9 | CASSLLAGRKETQYF | TGTGCCAGCAGCTTACTAGCGGGGCGAAAAGAGACCCAGTACTTC
NA | NA | TRBJ1-2 | TRBV30 | CAWGGTWKSGYTF | TGTGCCTGGGGTGGGACATGGAAGAGTGGCTACACCTTC
NA | NA | TRBJ2-1 | TRBV28 | CASSLLSEYEQFF | TGTGCCAGCAGTTTACTTTCGGAGTATGAGCAGTTCTTC
TRBD2 | NA | TRBJ2-1 | TRBV5-6 | CASSHGLAGGRDYNEQFF | TGTGCCAGCAGCCACGGACTAGCGGGGGGAAGAGACTACAATGAGCAGTTCTTC
TRBD1 | NA | TRBJ2-5 | TRBV19 | CASSTQPGQGAGTQYF | TGTGCCAGTAGTACCCAACCGGGACAGGGGGCAGGGACCCAGTACTTC
NA | NA | TRBJ1-5 | TRBV6-5 | CASKSLRADQPQHF | TGTGCCAGCAAGTCCCTCAGGGCCGATCAGCCCCAGCATTTT
NA | NA | TRBJ1-2 | TRBV20-1 | CSAPNYGYTF | TGCAGTGCTCCCAATTATGGCTACACCTTC
NA | few | TRBJ1-5 | TRBV5-1 | CASSLTGDSNQPQHF | TGCGCCAGCAGCTTGACGGGGGATAGCAATCAGCCCCAGCATTTT
TRBD1 | NA | TRBJ2-5 | TRBV9 | CASSAPLDRPEETQYF | TGTGCCAGCAGCGCCCCCTTGGACAGGCCGGAAGAGACCCAGTACTTC
TRBD1 | NA | TRBJ1-1 | TRBV10-3 | CAIGTGENTEAFF | TGTGCCATCGGGACAGGTGAGAACACTGAAGCTTTCTTT
NA | NA | TRBJ2-7 | TRBV25-1 | CASSAPGVYEQYF | TGTGCCAGCAGTGCACCAGGGGTTTACGAGCAGTACTTC
NA | NA | TRBJ2-7 | TRBV5-1 | CASSLAPPRGTPYEQYF | TGCGCCAGCAGCTTGGCCCCCCCTAGGGGGACCCCCTACGAGCAGTACTTC
NA | NA | TRBJ1-5 | TRBV24-1 | CATSVAAGDGQPQHF | TGTGCCACCAGTGTTGCGGCAGGGGATGGTCAGCCCCAGCATTTT
TRBD1 | NA | TRBJ1-3 | TRBV5-1 | CASSHSGTGIGNTIYF | TGCGCCAGCAGCCACTCCGGGACAGGGATTGGAAACACCATATATTTT
NA | NA | TRBJ1-2 | TRBV15 | CATSRGQGTNYGYTF | TGTGCCACCAGCAGAGGGCAGGGGACTAACTATGGCTACACCTTC
TRBD1 | NA | TRBJ1-4 | TRBV6-9 | CASTGQGGEKLFF | TGTGCCAGCACTGGACAGGGGGGGGAAAAACTGTTTTTT
NA | NA | TRBJ2-6 | TRBV5-1 | CASSLGFGDGGANVLTF | TGCGCCAGCAGCTTGGGTTTCGGGGATGGTGGGGCCAACGTCCTGACTTTC
NA | few | TRBJ1-2 | TRBV7-2 | CASSLARGTVNGYTF | TGTGCCAGCAGCTTAGCGCGGGGGACGGTTAATGGCTACACCTTC
TRBD1 | once | TRBJ1-2 | TRBV30 | CAFDRVGHNYGYTF | TGTGCCTTCGACAGGGTGGGCCATAACTATGGCTACACCTTC
TRBD1 | NA | TRBJ2-1 | TRBV7-2 | CASSFPGQGGYNEQFF | TGTGCCAGCAGCTTTCCGGGACAGGGGGGATACAATGAGCAGTTCTTC
TRBD1 | NA | TRBJ1-2 | TRBV18 | CASSPGTGIRGYTF | TGTGCCAGCTCACCAGGGACAGGGATTCGTGGCTACACCTTC
NA | NA | TRBJ1-1 | TRBV27 | CASSLRGWSGLENTEAFF | TGTGCCAGCAGTTTAAGGGGTTGGTCAGGGCTAGAGAACACTGAAGCTTTCTTT
NA | NA | TRBJ1-2 | TRBV5-6 | CASSHADRNHYGYTF | TGTGCCAGCAGCCACGCCGACAGAAACCACTATGGCTACACCTTC
NA | NA | TRBJ2-4 | TRBV7-4 | CASSLATQGAKNIQYF | TGTGCCAGCAGCTTAGCGACGCAGGGAGCCAAAAACATTCAGTACTTC
NA | NA | TRBJ2-2 | TRBV15 | CATSSSLGLGGYTGELFF | TGTGCCACCAGCAGCTCTCTGGGACTCGGGGGATACACCGGGGAGCTGTTTTTT
TRBD2 | NA | TRBJ2-1 | TRBV5-1 | CASSLTGTSGVNEQFF | TGCGCCAGCAGCTTAACCGGGACTAGCGGGGTGAATGAGCAGTTCTTC
NA | NA | TRBJ1-1 | TRBV27 | CASSLRSARPNTEAFF | TGTGCCAGCAGTTTAAGGTCTGCCAGGCCGAACACTGAAGCTTTCTTT
NA | NA | TRBJ2-5 | TRBV5-8 | CASLSPGETQYF | TGTGCCAGCCTCTCCCCGGGAGAGACCCAGTACTTC
NA | NA | TRBJ2-7 | TRBV28 | CASRPTGTNYEQYF | TGTGCCAGCCGTCCTACCGGGACAAATTACGAGCAGTACTTC
NA | NA | TRBJ1-1 | TRBV2 | CASGPELHEAFF | TGTGCCAGCGGTCCCGAGCTCCATGAAGCTTTCTTT
NA | NA | TRBJ1-3 | TRBV29-1 | CSVARGNTIYF | TGCAGCGTTGCTAGAGGAAACACCATATATTTT
TRBD2 | NA | TRBJ2-3 | TRBV5-1 | CASSPGTSGGTDTQYF | TGCGCCAGCAGCCCCGGGACTAGCGGGGGCACAGATACGCAGTATTTT
NA | NA | TRBJ2-3 | TRBV30 | CAWSVNLALTDTQYF | TGTGCCTGGAGTGTAAATCTAGCTTTAACAGATACGCAGTATTTT
TRBD1 | NA | TRBJ2-1 | TRBV7-7 | CASSKDTGGYNEQFF | TGTGCTAGCAGCAAGGATACAGGGGGCTACAATGAGCAGTTCTTC
TRBD2 | once | TRBJ2-4 | TRBV4-2 | CASSRTGLAGGPKNIQYF | TGTGCCAGCAGCCGCACGGGACTAGCGGGGGGGCCAAAAAACATTCAGTACTTC